Following are 26 T cell receptor beta chains from one sample sequenced in a study of T cell changes during pregnancy in multiple sclerosis. The assay was immunoSEQ multiplex PCR, and TCRdb's table has in-frame clones only and misses some. The table shows fewer than 140,000 clones, with 91% occurring only once. Sample: peripheral blood, taken before pregnancy. The source of these receptors is a female donor with multiple sclerosis, enrolled in a pregnancy study.

The chain is built from TRBV7-8 and TRBJ1-2, with D uncertain. The germline V gene encodes CDR1 SGHVS and CDR2 FQNEAQ. The CDR3 totals 14 residues. V was pared by 1 base and J by 1 base, with 7 bases between. This chain's CDR3 is CASSLGHLNYGYTF. Written as DNA, the CDR3 is TGTGCCAGCAGCTTAGGACACCTTAACTATGGCTACACCTTC.

The rearrangement links TRBV6-1 to TRBJ2-7; D not certain. Germline CDR1 MNHNS, CDR2 SASEGT. The CDR3 length is 13 residues. V was cut by 4 bases and J by 2 bases, with 9 bases left in between. The CDR3 region is CASSAGLTYEQYF. The CDR3 DNA reads as TGTGCCAGCAGTGCCGGGTTAACCTACGAGCAGTACTTC.

This clone was seen only once. V is TRBV11-3 and J is TRBJ2-2, with 10 bases aligning to TRBD1. The CDR3 is 18 amino acids. Germline CDR1 and CDR2: SGHNT and YENEEA. Trimming at V came to 0 bases and at J to 1 base, leaving 5 bases not matched to a gene. The CDR3 region is CASSLETWDRGNTGELFF. The DNA for the CDR3 is TGTGCCAGCAGCTTAGAGACGTGGGACAGGGGGAACACCGGGGAGCTGTTTTTT.

This chain uses TRBV5-1 with TRBJ1-1; D gene ambiguous. V was cut by 2 bases and J by 6 bases, with 14 bases left in between. The germline CDR1 and CDR2 sequences are SGHRS and YFSETQ. The CDR3 totals 14 residues. CDR3 nucleotide sequence: TGCGCCAGCAGCTTTAACATGGTGAGGGCTGAAGCTTTCTTT. Its protein is CASSFNMVRAEAFF.

This sequence joins TRBV6-6 and TRBJ1-3, with D maybe TRBD1 (6 bases). The V end lost 6 bases, the J end lost 0 bases, and 12 bases lay between the germline ends. This CDR3 spans 15 amino acids. CDR1 and CDR2 from the germline V gene are MNHNY and SVGAGI (reference sequence). In DNA form, the CDR3 reads TGTGCCAGCAGAAACAGGGCAGACTCTGGAAACACCATATATTTT. Protein: CASRNRADSGNTIYF.

This sequence joins TRBV4-3 and TRBJ1-3; D not resolved. This CDR3 spans 14 amino acids. CDR1 and CDR2 (germline): LGHNA, YSLEER. V was trimmed by 3 bases and J by 3 bases, leaving 9 bases between them. CDR3 sequence reads: CASSHLGNGNTIYF. CDR3 DNA: TGCGCCAGCAGCCACCTCGGGAATGGAAACACCATATATTTT.

The chain combines TRBV5-1 with TRBJ2-7, with a weak D call TRBD1 (5 bases). Germline V CDR1 and CDR2: SGHRS, YFSETQ. Between the trimmed V and J ends, which lost 3 bases and 4 bases, there was a span of 20 bases. CDR3 length equals 16 residues. The CDR3 DNA sequence: TGCGCCAGCAGCTGGATAGCCGGTGGCAGGGCTTACGAGCAGTACTTC. This gives the protein CASSWIAGGRAYEQYF.

V is TRBV19 and J is TRBJ2-5; D remains unclear. Trimming removed 3 bases at V and 6 bases at J, with 5 bases between. Germline V CDR1 and CDR2: LNHDA, SQIVND (reference sequence). This CDR3 has 11 residues. For the CDR3, the DNA is TGTGCCAGTAGTATTAAGCAGACCCAGTACTTC. As protein: CASSIKQTQYF.

This clone has more than one count but fewer than ten. The chain combines TRBV7-9 with TRBJ2-7; TRBD2 is a possible D gene (6 bases). V shed 5 bases and J shed 4 bases, with 12 bases lying between them. Per germline, CDR1 SEHNR and CDR2 FQNEAQ (reference sequence). The CDR3 is made up of 13 amino acids. In DNA, the CDR3 is TGTGCCAGCAGCCCCCAGGCGGGGTACGAGCAGTACTTC. Protein sequence: CASSPQAGYEQYF.

The rearrangement links TRBV28 to TRBJ1-2; 10 bases line up with TRBD1. CDR1 is MDHEN, CDR2 SYDVKM, per germline. V was clipped by 2 bases and J by 5 bases; unmatched bases: 8. This CDR3 has 16 residues. For the CDR3, the DNA is TGTGCCAGCAGTTTAAGTTTCGGACAGGGGGTTTATGGCTACACCTTC. It yields the protein CASSLSFGQGVYGYTF.

The chain links TRBV19 to TRBJ2-7; 8 bases fit TRBD1. J lost 2 bases, V lost 6 bases, and 3 bases had no gene match. CDR1 LNHDA and CDR2 SQIVND come from the germline V gene (reference sequence). This CDR3 is built from 13 residues. CDR3 bases: TGTGCCAGTAGCGACAGGGGCCCCTACGAGCAGTACTTC. Translation gives CASSDRGPYEQYF.

The CDR3 coding sequence is TGTGCCAGCAGTGCCGCAGGGGGGAACACTGAAGCTTTCTTT. Its translation: CASSAAGGNTEAFF. The J gene is TRBJ1-1, the V gene TRBV27; 7 bases fit TRBD1. The CDR3 covers 14 residues. After removal of 5 bases from V and 1 base from J, the junction contained 4 bases not matched to a gene. The V gene's germline CDR1 is MNHEY and CDR2 SMNVEV (reference sequence).

The V and J genes are TRBV9 and TRBJ2-4, with D perhaps matching TRBD1 (5 bases). This CDR3 contains 16 residues. From germline, CDR1 is SGDLS and CDR2 YYNGEE. V dropped 3 bases and J dropped 0 bases, with 13 bases sitting between them. In DNA, the CDR3 is TGTGCCAGCAGCGCTTCAGGGTTCGAAGCCAAAAACATTCAGTACTTC. It translates to CASSASGFEAKNIQYF.

CDR3 region: CASSLVDRANYGYTF. As DNA, the CDR3 is TGCGCCAGCAGCTTGGTAGACAGAGCTAACTATGGCTACACCTTC. The V and J genes are TRBV5-1 and TRBJ1-2; possibly TRBD1 for D (5 bases). Germline V lookup: CDR1 SGHRS, CDR2 YFSETQ. V was clipped by 0 bases and J by 0 bases, with 9 bases between them. This CDR3 has 15 residues.

This chain uses TRBV9 with TRBJ2-3; 7 bases are shared with TRBD1. The V gene end was trimmed by 5 bases and the J gene end by 5 bases; junction bases not matched to a gene: 14. The CDR3 totals 16 residues. Germline V gene sequence: CDR1 SGDLS, CDR2 YYNGEE. CDR3 coding DNA: TGTGCCAGCAGTCCCCGAGGGGGCAGGGGAATAGATACGCAGTATTTT. Protein product: CASSPRGGRGIDTQYF.

V is TRBV7-6 and J is TRBJ2-7; 9 nucleotides agree with TRBD1. Germline V CDR1 and CDR2: SGHVS, FNYEAQ. This CDR3 is built from 16 residues. Germline trimming cut 0 bases from V and 5 bases from J; bases unmatched to any gene: 8. As DNA, the CDR3 is TGTGCCAGCAGCTTAGCGTACAGGGGGCGAAAGAACGAGCAGTACTTC. As protein: CASSLAYRGRKNEQYF.

The V gene is TRBV5-1, the J gene TRBJ2-1; 12 bases map to TRBD2. The J segment lost 6 bases and the V segment lost 3 bases, leaving 10 bases of the junction unmatched. The V gene's germline CDR1 is SGHRS and CDR2 YFSETQ. This CDR3 region has 17 residues. CDR3 sequence reads: CASSSPRSSGRANEQFF. CDR3 coding DNA: TGCGCCAGCAGCTCGCCCCGATCTAGCGGGAGGGCCAATGAGCAGTTCTTC. The full variable domain, rest sourced from reference TRBV5-1 and TRBJ2-1, is KAGVTQTPRYLIKTRGQQVTLSCSPISGHRSVSWYQQTPGQGLQFLFEYFSETQRNKGNFPGRFSGRQFSNSRSEMNVSTLELGDSALYLCASSSPRSSGRANEQFFGPGTRLTVL.

The chain employs TRBV5-4 and TRBJ1-6, with TRBD1 identical over 7 bases. Germline trimming cut 0 bases from V and 10 bases from J; bases unmatched to any gene: 1. This CDR3 has 13 residues. In germline, CDR1 is SGHNT, CDR2 YYREEE (reference sequence). CDR3 coding DNA: TGTGCCAGCAGCTTGGAGGGGGCCTCACCCCTCCACTTT. As protein: CASSLEGASPLHF.

The rearrangement joins TRBV5-5 to TRBJ1-1; weak D call: TRBD1 (5 bases). CDR1 is SGHKS, CDR2 YYEKEE, per germline (reference sequence). Trimming pared 4 bases from V and 1 base from J, leaving 11 bases between. There are 14 residues in the CDR3. The CDR3 region has the DNA TGTGCCAGCAGCCTGGACATACGGAACACTGAAGCTTTCTTT. Its translation: CASSLDIRNTEAFF.

The V call is TRBV5-8, the J call TRBJ2-5; maybe TRBD2 (5 bases). With the DNA end fitting TRBJ2-7 better, the J assignment may be wrong. The CDR3 spans 15 residues. Germline values: CDR1 SGHTS, CDR2 YDEGEE. The CDR3 sequence: CASSLGGRPTYEQYF. In DNA form, the CDR3 reads TGTGCCAGCAGCTTGGGAGGGCGGCCCACCTACGAGCAGTACTTC.

The chain has TRBV2 and TRBJ1-1, with 8 bases matching TRBD1. Trimming removed 6 bases from V and 0 bases from J; junction bases left unmatched: 6. Per germline, CDR1 SNHLY and CDR2 FYNNEI. This CDR3 contains 15 residues. Written as DNA, the CDR3 is TGTGCCAGCAGCAGACAGGGGCCCATGAACACTGAAGCTTTCTTT. Translating it yields CASSRQGPMNTEAFF. Variable domain in full (rest from reference TRBV2 and TRBJ1-1): EPEVTQTPSHQVTQMGQEVILRCVPISNHLYFYWYRQILGQKVEFLVSFYNNEISEKSEIFDDQFSVERPDGSNFTLKIRSTKLEDSAMYFCASSRQGPMNTEAFFGQGTRLTVV.

This clone was observed a single time. This chain links TRBV4-3 with TRBJ1-4; 10 bases are a match to TRBD1. This CDR3 comprises 15 residues. V gave up 0 bases and J gave up 8 bases; unmatched junction bases: 3. Per germline, CDR1 LGHNA and CDR2 YSLEER. CDR3 in DNA: TGCGCCAGCAGCCAAGACCGGGACAGGGGAGAAAAACTGTTTTTT. Translation gives CASSQDRDRGEKLFF.

This rearrangement joins TRBV11-2 to TRBJ1-2, with 11 bases that match TRBD1. Germline V gene lookup returns CDR1 SGHAT and CDR2 FQNNGV. This CDR3 spans 16 amino acids. V was pared by 5 bases and J by 8 bases, with 13 bases of the junction left unmatched. Here the CDR3 DNA reads TGTGCCAGCAGCATCGAACCGGGACAGGGGGATTGGGGCTACACCTTC. Translation: CASSIEPGQGDWGYTF.

J is TRBJ2-1 and V is TRBV6-6; possibly TRBD1 for D (6 bases). CDR3 length equals 15 residues. In germline, CDR1 is MNHNY, CDR2 SVGAGI (reference sequence). The ends were cut back, 7 bases at V and 0 bases at J, with 13 bases in the middle. CDR3 in DNA: TGTGCCAGCACTAAACAGGGTAGCTCCTACAATGAGCAGTTCTTC. This sequence encodes CASTKQGSSYNEQFF.

This clone was observed a single time. V usage is TRBV2 and J usage is TRBJ1-2, with 10 bases identical to TRBD1. Germline V gives CDR1 SNHLY, CDR2 FYNNEI. The CDR3 loop spans 15 amino acids. V trimming: 1 base; J trimming: 3 bases; junction bases outside the gene matches: 2. The CDR3 region has the DNA TGTGCCAGCAGTGAAGACGGGACAGGGGACTATGGCTACACCTTC. Translated, it gives CASSEDGTGDYGYTF.

This chain links TRBV30 with TRBJ1-1; TRBD1 agrees at 8 bases. Germline CDR1 and CDR2: GTSNPN and SVGIG (reference sequence). The CDR3 totals 15 residues. With V trimmed by 4 bases and J by 5 bases, 12 bases remained unmatched. This CDR3 reads CAWIPLQGGGTEAFF. The CDR3, as DNA: TGTGCCTGGATCCCTCTACAGGGGGGGGGAACTGAAGCTTTCTTT.